This TCR beta chain was recorded in a study of CD8 T cells in ankylosing spondylitis. TCRdb re-derived calls from the 5' RACE reads in MiXCR, one entry per CDR3 protein. The repertoire holds nearly 250,000 distinct CDR3 sequences, with roughly a third as singletons. The source of this sequence is a male donor with ankylosing spondylitis or in good health (not recorded which). The specimen sequenced was blood, either unsorted or a sorted T cell fraction (not recorded which).

CDR3 amino acids: CASRAQGAETQYF. In DNA, the CDR3 is TGTGCCAGCAGGGCACAGGGGGCTGAGACCCAGTACTTC. This chain connects TRBV28 to TRBJ2-5; TRBD1 matches 9 bases. Per germline, CDR1 MDHEN and CDR2 SYDVKM. The CDR3 length is 13 residues. V dropped 6 bases and J dropped 5; count of bases not matched to a gene: 4. Using reference TRBV28 and TRBJ2-5 for the parts outside the CDR3, the full variable domain is DVKVTQSSRYLVKRTGEKVFLECVQDMDHENMFWYRQDPGLGLRLIYFSYDVKMKEKGDIPEGYSVSREKKERFSLILESASTNQTSMYLCASRAQGAETQYFGPGTRLLVL.